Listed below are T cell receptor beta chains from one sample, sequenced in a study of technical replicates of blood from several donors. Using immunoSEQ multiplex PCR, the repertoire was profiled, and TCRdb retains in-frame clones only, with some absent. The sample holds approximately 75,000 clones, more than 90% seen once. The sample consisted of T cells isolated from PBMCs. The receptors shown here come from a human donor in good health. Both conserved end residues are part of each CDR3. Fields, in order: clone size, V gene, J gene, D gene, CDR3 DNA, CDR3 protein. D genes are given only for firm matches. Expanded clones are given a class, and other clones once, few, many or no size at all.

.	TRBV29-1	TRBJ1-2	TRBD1	TGCAGCGTTCGGGACAGGGAGTATGGCTACACCTTC	CSVRDREYGYTF
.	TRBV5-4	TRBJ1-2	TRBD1	TGTGCCAGCAGCAAAGAGGGACAGGGCGGCTATGGCTACACCTTC	CASSKEGQGGYGYTF
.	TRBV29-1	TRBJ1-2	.	TGCAGCGTTCGCGATTATGGCTACACCTTC	CSVRDYGYTF
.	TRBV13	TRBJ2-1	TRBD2	TGTGCCAGCAGCTTAGATATAGCGGGACGCGATGAGCAGTTCTTC	CASSLDIAGRDEQFF
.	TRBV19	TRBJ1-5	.	TGTGCCAGTAGTCTACAGGGAAATCAGCCCCAGCATTTT	CASSLQGNQPQHF
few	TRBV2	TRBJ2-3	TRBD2	TGTGCCAGCAGTAAACTAGCGGGAGGCACAGATACGCAGTATTTT	CASSKLAGGTDTQYF
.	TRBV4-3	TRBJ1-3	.	TGCGCCAGCAGCCAAGACAGGGTAGAAGGAAACACCATATATTTT	CASSQDRVEGNTIYF
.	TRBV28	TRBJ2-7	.	TGTGCCAGCAGGGGCTATGGGCCACGCCCTTGGGAGCAGTACTTC	CASRGYGPRPWEQYF
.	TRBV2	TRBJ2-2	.	TGTGCCAGCAGTGACGCTAGTAACCCCGGGGAGCTGTTTTTT	CASSDASNPGELFF
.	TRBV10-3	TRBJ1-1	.	TGTGCCATCAGTGCACAGGACGGGAACACTGAAGCTTTCTTT	CAISAQDGNTEAFF
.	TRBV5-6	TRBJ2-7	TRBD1	TGTGCCAGCAGCAGAGGGACAGCCTCCTACGAGCAGTACTTC	CASSRGTASYEQYF
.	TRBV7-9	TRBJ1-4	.	TGTGCCAGCAGCTTATCATACGGACAGCTTCGGGAAAAACTGTTTTTT	CASSLSYGQLREKLFF
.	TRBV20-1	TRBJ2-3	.	TGCAGTGCTAGTAAAGATACGCAGTATTTT	CSASKDTQYF
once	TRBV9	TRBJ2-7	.	TGTGCCAGCAGCGTGGGACTTTCCTACGAGCAGTACTTC	CASSVGLSYEQYF
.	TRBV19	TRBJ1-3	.	TGTGCCAGGATGTTTCCTGACAGATACTCTGGAAACACCATATATTTT	CARMFPDRYSGNTIYF
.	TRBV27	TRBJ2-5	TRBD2	TGTGCCAGCAGTCTGACAAAAGGACTAGCTTTAGGAGAGACCCAGTACTTC	CASSLTKGLALGETQYF
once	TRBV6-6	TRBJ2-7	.	TGTGCCAGCAGTTACAACGACAGGTACTACGAGCAGTACTTC	CASSYNDRYYEQYF
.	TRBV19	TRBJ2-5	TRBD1	TGTGCCAGCGGACAGGGAGAGACCCAGTACTTC	CASGQGETQYF
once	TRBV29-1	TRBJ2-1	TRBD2	TGCAGCGTTGTTATAGCGGGAGGGGTTTCCTACAATGAGCAGTTCTTC	CSVVIAGGVSYNEQFF
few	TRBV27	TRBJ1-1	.	TGTGCCAGCAGTCCCCTAGGACAGTATGAAGCTTTCTTT	CASSPLGQYEAFF
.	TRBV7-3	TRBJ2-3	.	TGTGCCAGCAGCTTAGGGAGCGGCACAGATACGCAGTATTTT	CASSLGSGTDTQYF
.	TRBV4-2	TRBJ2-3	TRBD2	TGTGCCAGCAGCATTACTAGCGGGAGGGCCCTCACAGATACGCAGTATTTT	CASSITSGRALTDTQYF
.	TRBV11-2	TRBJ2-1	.	TGTGCCAGCAGCTTATCTGGGGCCAACAATGAGCAGTTCTTC	CASSLSGANNEQFF
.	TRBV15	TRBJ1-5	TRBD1	TGTGCCACCAGCGGAGGTATAGGGGGCTGGGGCAATCAGCCCCAGCATTTT	CATSGGIGGWGNQPQHF
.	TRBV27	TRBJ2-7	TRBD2	TGTGCCAGCAGTCCTGATCGCGGGAGACCCCCCTACGAGCAGTACTTC	CASSPDRGRPPYEQYF
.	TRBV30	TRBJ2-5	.	TGTGCCTGGAGGGTTGAGTTGCAAGAGACCCAGTACTTC	CAWRVELQETQYF
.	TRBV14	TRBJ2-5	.	TGTGCCAGCAGCCAAGACTTGTACCAAGAGACCCAGTACTTC	CASSQDLYQETQYF
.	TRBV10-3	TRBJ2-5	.	TGTGCCATCAGTGAGTTGGACAGCGCCCAAGAGACCCAGTACTTC	CAISELDSAQETQYF
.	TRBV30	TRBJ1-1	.	TGTGCCTGGAGTCTTGGCGGGAACACTGAAGCTTTCTTT	CAWSLGGNTEAFF
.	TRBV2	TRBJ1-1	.	TGTGCCAGCAGTGACCGGGACACGCTACTGGGCACTGAAGCTTTCTTT	CASSDRDTLLGTEAFF
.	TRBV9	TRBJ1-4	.	TGTGCCAGCGGAGACAGGCCAACTAATGAAAAACTGTTTTTT	CASGDRPTNEKLFF
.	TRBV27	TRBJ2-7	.	TGTGCCACTGCAAGTGGGCTCCTCGAGCAGTACTTC	CATASGLLEQYF
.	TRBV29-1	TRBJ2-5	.	TGCAGCGTCGTATTGACAGGACGGGAGACCCAGTACTTC	CSVVLTGRETQYF
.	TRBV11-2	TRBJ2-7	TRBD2	TGTGCCAGCAGCTTCCGACTAGCGGGAAATTTTTACGAGCAGTACTTC	CASSFRLAGNFYEQYF
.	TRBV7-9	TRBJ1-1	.	TGTGCCAGCAGGCCTAGACCCAGGGAGGGAGTGAACACTGAAGCTTTCTTT	CASRPRPREGVNTEAFF
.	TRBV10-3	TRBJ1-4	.	TGTGCCATCAGTGAACCCAGAAATGAAAAACTGTTTTTT	CAISEPRNEKLFF
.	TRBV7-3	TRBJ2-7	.	TGTGCCAGCAGCCCCCATTCCGGCAGGGGCTCCTACGAGCAGTACTTC	CASSPHSGRGSYEQYF
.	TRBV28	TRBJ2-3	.	TGTGCCAGCAGTTTATGGCCAATACAAGGGGGATTTTTCACAGATACGCAGTATTTT	CASSLWPIQGGFFTDTQYF
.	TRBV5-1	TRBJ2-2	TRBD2	TGCGCCAGCCGAGGACTAGAAGGGGCCGGGGAGCTGTTTTTT	CASRGLEGAGELFF
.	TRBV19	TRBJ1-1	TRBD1	TGTGCCAGTAGTACCTACTGGACAGGGGAAGCTTTCTTT	CASSTYWTGEAFF
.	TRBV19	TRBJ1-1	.	TGTGCCAGTAGTATACTTGCAGGGAGGTCGGAGGCTTTCTTT	CASSILAGRSEAFF
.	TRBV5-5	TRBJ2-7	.	TGTGCCAGCAGCTTAATGGGACATCCATCCTACGAGCAGTACTTC	CASSLMGHPSYEQYF
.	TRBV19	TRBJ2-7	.	TGTGCCAGTAGTCTGGGGCACTCCTACGAGCAGTACTTC	CASSLGHSYEQYF
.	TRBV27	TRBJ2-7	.	TGTGCCAGCAGTTTATTGCAGGGTGGTCACGAGCAGTACTTC	CASSLLQGGHEQYF
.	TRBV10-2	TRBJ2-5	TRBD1	TGCGCCAGCAGTGCAGGACAGGTTGAGACCCAGTACTTC	CASSAGQVETQYF
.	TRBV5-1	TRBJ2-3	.	TGCGCCAGCAGCTTGGACATGCGCACAGATACGCAGTATTTT	CASSLDMRTDTQYF
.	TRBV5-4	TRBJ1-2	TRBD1	TGTGCCAGCCTAGGGGACAGTATAGGCTATGGCTACACCTTC	CASLGDSIGYGYTF
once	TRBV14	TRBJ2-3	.	TGTGCCAGCAGCCAAGAATATTTGTCGGGAGTGGGGGCAGATACGCAGTATTTT	CASSQEYLSGVGADTQYF
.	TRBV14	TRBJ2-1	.	TGTGCCAGCAGCCTCAGGGTTAGAAATGAGCAGTTCTTC	CASSLRVRNEQFF